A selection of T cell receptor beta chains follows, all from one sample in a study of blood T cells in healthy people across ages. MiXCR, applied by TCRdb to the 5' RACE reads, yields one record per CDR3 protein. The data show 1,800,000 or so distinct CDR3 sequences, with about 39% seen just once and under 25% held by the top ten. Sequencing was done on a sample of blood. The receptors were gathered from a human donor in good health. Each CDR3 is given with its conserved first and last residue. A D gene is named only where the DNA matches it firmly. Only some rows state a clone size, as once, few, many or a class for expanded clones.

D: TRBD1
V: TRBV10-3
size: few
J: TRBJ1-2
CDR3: CAISDPRQGLRGYTF
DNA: TGTGCCATCAGTGACCCCAGACAGGGCTTAAGGGGCTACACCTTC

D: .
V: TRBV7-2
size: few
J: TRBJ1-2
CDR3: CASSPSRQVYGYTF
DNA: TGTGCCAGCAGCCCATCCCGACAGGTCTATGGCTACACCTTC

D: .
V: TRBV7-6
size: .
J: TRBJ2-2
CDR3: CASSLVSGTGELFF
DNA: TGTGCCAGCAGCTTAGTAAGTGGCACCGGGGAGCTGTTTTTT

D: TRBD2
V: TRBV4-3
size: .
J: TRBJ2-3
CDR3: CASSQEGTSSPDTQYF
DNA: TGCGCCAGCAGCCAAGAAGGGACTAGTTCCCCAGATACGCAGTATTTT

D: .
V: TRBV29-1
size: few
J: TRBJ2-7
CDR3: CSVTDMYEQYF
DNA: TGCAGCGTGACGGACATGTACGAGCAGTACTTC

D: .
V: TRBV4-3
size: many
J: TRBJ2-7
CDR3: CASSQDEESYEQYF
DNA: TGCGCCAGCAGCCAAGATGAGGAATCCTACGAGCAGTACTTC

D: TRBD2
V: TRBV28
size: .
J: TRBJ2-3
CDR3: CASSGPGLAAANTQYF
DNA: TGTGCCAGCAGCGGACCGGGACTAGCGGCAGCAAATACGCAGTATTTT

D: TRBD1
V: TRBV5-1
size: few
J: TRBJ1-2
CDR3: CASSLGRTGLNYGYTF
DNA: TGCGCCAGCAGCTTGGGCCGGACAGGGTTGAACTATGGCTACACCTTC

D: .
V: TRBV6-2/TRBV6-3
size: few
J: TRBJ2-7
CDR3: CASTRTLELLYEQYF
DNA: TGTGCCAGCACCAGGACACTCGAACTCTTATACGAGCAGTACTTC

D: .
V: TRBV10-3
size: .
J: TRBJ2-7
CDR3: CAIQMYPAYEQYF
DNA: TGTGCCATTCAGATGTACCCAGCCTACGAGCAGTACTTC